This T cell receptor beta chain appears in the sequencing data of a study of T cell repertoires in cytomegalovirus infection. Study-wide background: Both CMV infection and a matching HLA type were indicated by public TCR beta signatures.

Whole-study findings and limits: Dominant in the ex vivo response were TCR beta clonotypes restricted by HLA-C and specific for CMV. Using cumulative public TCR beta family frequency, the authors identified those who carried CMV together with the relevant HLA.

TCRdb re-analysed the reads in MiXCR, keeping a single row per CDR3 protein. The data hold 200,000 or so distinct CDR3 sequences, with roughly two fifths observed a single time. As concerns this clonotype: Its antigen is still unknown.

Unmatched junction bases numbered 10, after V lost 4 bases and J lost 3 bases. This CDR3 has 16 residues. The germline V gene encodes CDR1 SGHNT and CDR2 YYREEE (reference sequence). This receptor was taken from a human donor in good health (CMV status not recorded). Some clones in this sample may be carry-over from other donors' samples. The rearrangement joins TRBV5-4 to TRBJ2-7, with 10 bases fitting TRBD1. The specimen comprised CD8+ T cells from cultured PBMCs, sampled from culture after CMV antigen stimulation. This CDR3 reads CASSRAGQGVSYEQYF. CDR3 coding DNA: TGTGCCAGCAGCAGAGCCGGACAGGGGGTAAGCTACGAGCAGTACTTC.